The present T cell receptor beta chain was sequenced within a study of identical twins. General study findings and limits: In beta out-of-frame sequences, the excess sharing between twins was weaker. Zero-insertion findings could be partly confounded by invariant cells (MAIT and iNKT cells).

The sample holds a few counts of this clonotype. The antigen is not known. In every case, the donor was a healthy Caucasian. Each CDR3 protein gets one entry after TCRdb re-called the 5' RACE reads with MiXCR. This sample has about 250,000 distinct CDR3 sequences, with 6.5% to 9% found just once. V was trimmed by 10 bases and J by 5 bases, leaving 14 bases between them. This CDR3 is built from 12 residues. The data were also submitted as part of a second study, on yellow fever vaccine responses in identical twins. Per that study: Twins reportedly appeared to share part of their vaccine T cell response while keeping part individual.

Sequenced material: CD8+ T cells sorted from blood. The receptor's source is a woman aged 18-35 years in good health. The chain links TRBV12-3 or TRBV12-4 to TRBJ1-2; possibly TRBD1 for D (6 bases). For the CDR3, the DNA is TGTGCCACCCGGGGGGCGGGGTATGGCTACACCTTC. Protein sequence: CATRGAGYGYTF.